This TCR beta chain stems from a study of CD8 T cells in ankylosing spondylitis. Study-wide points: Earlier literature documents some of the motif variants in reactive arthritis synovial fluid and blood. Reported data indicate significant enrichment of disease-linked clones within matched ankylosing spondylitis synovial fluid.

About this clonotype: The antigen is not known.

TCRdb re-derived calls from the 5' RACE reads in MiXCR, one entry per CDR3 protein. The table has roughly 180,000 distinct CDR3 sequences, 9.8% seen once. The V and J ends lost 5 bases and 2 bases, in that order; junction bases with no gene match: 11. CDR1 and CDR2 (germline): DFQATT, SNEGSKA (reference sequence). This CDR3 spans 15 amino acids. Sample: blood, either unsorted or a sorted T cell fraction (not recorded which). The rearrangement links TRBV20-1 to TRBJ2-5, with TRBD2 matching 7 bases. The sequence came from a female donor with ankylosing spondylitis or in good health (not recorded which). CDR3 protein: CSAHTGTMRQETQYF. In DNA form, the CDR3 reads TGCAGTGCTCACACCGGGACTATGAGACAAGAGACCCAGTACTTC.